This T cell receptor beta chain was captured by sequencing in a study of blood T cell repertoires in COVID-19 (dated by TCRdb to 2020 to 2022). Study-wide context: The collaborator samples originated in the United States, Italy and Spain and spanned the acute and convalescent phases of COVID-19. A freely available public database, intended as a resource for researchers studying the immune response to SARS-CoV-2, is where the repertoires were released. The material from the prospective study consisted of cDNA or gDNA derived from T cells, B-cell-depleted T cells, or PBMCs. Where HLA class I and class II types were available, the types were taken from metadata supplied by the sample provider, not from assay-based typing. The samples were drawn from two sources: the first 160 participants of the ongoing ImmuneRACE study, and over 1,000 subjects contributed by 6 global collaborators. The dataset comprised deeply sampled blood TCRbeta repertoires from subjects exposed to, actively infected with, or recovered from COVID-19. A de-identified subject ID, COVID-19 status, age in years and sex were almost always included in the sample metadata.

TCRbeta CDR3 regions were amplified from genomic DNA using the immunoSEQ Assay, a bias-controlled multiplex PCR. From the authors' description of their analysis: Within the assay, amplification of reference gene primers was used to estimate how many nucleated cells each sample contained. To quantify the absolute abundance of each unique TCRbeta CDR3 rearrangement, sequence reads were collapsed and filtered. Productive Simpson clonality was computed per sample as the square root of Simpson's diversity index over productive rearrangements. This immuneACCESS table, as held by TCRdb, lists in-frame sequences with V and J called but not all clones. Of the missing ones, under half trace to an unresolved V gene in checked studies; the others have no known cause. The V and J calls and clone size are taken from that table; D and trimming were inferred from the DNA. The sample records approximately 500,000 clones, 85% to 90% of which are singletons. Together, the top ten hold 7.8% of the sample.

As concerns this clone: What antigen it recognizes has not been identified. No much larger clone exists at a distance of one base, and base qualities are not known.

One collaborating source in Seattle enrolled patients while the patients were actively infected and followed the patients over time throughout the course of disease. The collaborating institutions used their own protocols to collect whole blood in K2EDTA tubes. For TCRbeta analysis, collaborators shipped samples in one of three forms: frozen whole blood, isolated PBMCs, or DNA extracted from either of those sample types. The germline V gene supplies CDR1 KGHDR and CDR2 SFDVKD. Measured from the cysteine to the phenylalanine, the CDR3 is 13 residues long. Just CDR3 DNA is preserved here, 39 bases in frame from base 1. V is pared back by 6 bases and J by 7 bases, with 11 bases lying between the germline termini. Study-level results and caveats: The amount of clinical and demographic metadata varied by source and participant and was provided uncurated.

Sequencing used peripheral blood. The TCR sequence derives from a woman aged 45-65 years with COVID-19, enrolled during active disease. The V and J segments used are TRBV24-1 and TRBJ1-4; the D segment cannot be called with confidence. The DNA reads TGTGCCACCAGTCGGGGAGGGAGTGAAAAACTGTTTTTT. The translation is CATSRGGSEKLFF.